The 18 T cell receptor beta chains below all came from one sample that was sequenced in a study of cytomegalovirus exposure and HLA in healthy donors. The primer mix had 60 Vbeta and 13 Jbeta primers. The data were produced by immunoSEQ multiplex PCR, yet TCRdb's version contains in-frame clones alone and is incomplete. The sample has 150,000 to 200,000 clones; 81% are singletons. The source material was PBMCs. These receptor sequences come from a man in his late teens or twenties in good health and CMV-seronegative.

This rearrangement joins TRBV30 to TRBJ1-2; TRBD1 agrees at 8 bases. Germline lookup yields CDR1 GTSNPN and CDR2 SVGIG (reference sequence). The CDR3 totals 13 residues. The CDR3 bases are TGTGGGCTGTCCCGGGACAGGTTCTATGGCTACACCTTC. This encodes CGLSRDRFYGYTF. Full variable domain (remainder filled in from reference TRBV30 and TRBJ1-2): SQTIHQWPATLVQPVGSPLSLECTVEGTSNPNLYWYRQAAGRGLQLLFYSVGIGQISSEVPQNLSASRPQDRQFILSSKKLLLSDSGFYLCGLSRDRFYGYTFGSGTRLTVV.

The V gene is TRBV6-6, the J gene TRBJ1-2; D is ambiguous. CDR3 length: 11 amino acids. Trimming removed 8 bases from V and 6 bases from J, with 10 bases in between. Germline V gene data show CDR1 as MNHNY and CDR2 as SVGAGI (reference sequence). CDR3 residues: CASGGSDGYTF. In DNA, the CDR3 is TGTGCCAGCGGAGGATCTGATGGCTACACCTTC.

The J gene is TRBJ1-1, the V gene TRBV4-3, with D hard to call. Germline values: CDR1 LGHNA, CDR2 YSLEER. The CDR3 length is 13 residues. V lost 0 bases, J lost 5 bases, and 7 bases lay in between. The CDR3 nucleotides read TGCGCCAGCAGCCAAGAGAGGTGGACTGAAGCTTTCTTT. It specifies CASSQERWTEAFF.

The chain links TRBV7-9 to TRBJ1-4; 7 bases are shared with TRBD1. CDR3 size: 18 residues. Trimming at V came to 5 bases and at J to 0 bases, leaving 12 bases not matched to a gene. Germline V gene data show CDR1 as SEHNR and CDR2 as FQNEAQ (reference sequence). In DNA, the CDR3 is TGTGCCAGCAGCAGACCGACAGGGCTGGACTCAACTAATGAAAAACTGTTTTTT. Protein: CASSRPTGLDSTNEKLFF.

This clone appeared once. The chain has TRBV9 and TRBJ2-3, with D perhaps TRBD2 (5 bases). Germline-derived CDR1 and CDR2 are SGDLS and YYNGEE. The V end was cut by 2 bases, the J end by 2 bases, with 12 bases between. The CDR3 totals 15 residues. Here the CDR3 DNA reads TGTGCCAGCAGCGTTACCGGGATCTCCACAGATACGCAGTATTTT. Its protein product is CASSVTGISTDTQYF.

This clone has just one count. The chain is built from TRBV28 and TRBJ1-2, with 7 bases matching TRBD1. The germline CDR1 and CDR2 sequences are MDHEN and SYDVKM. After removal of 3 bases from V and 2 bases from J, the junction contained 6 bases not matched to a gene. The length of the CDR3 is 15 residues. The CDR3 DNA reads TGTGCCAGCAGTTTGAGGGCAGGGGGGAACTATGGCTACACCTTC. Translating it yields CASSLRAGGNYGYTF.

The rearrangement uses TRBV5-5 and TRBJ2-7; 9 nucleotides line up with TRBD2. Trimming at V came to 0 bases and at J to 3 bases, leaving 1 base not matched to a gene. CDR3 length: 14 residues. Germline CDR1 reads SGHKS; CDR2 reads YYEKEE (reference sequence). CDR3 in DNA: TGTGCCAGCAGCTTGGGACTAGCGGACTACGAGCAGTACTTC. This encodes CASSLGLADYEQYF.

J is TRBJ1-4 and V is TRBV2; the match to TRBD1 covers 7 bases. V gave up 3 bases and J gave up 4 bases; unmatched junction bases: 14. The CDR3 is 18 amino acids. Germline V CDR1 and CDR2: SNHLY, FYNNEI. CDR3 residues: CASSDRDRSLGGNEKLFF. In nucleotides, the CDR3 is TGTGCCAGCAGTGACCGGGACAGATCCCTCGGGGGTAATGAAAAACTGTTTTTT. The whole variable domain, remainder taken from reference TRBV2 and TRBJ1-4, is EPEVTQTPSHQVTQMGQEVILRCVPISNHLYFYWYRQILGQKVEFLVSFYNNEISEKSEIFDDQFSVERPDGSNFTLKIRSTKLEDSAMYFCASSDRDRSLGGNEKLFFGSGTQLSVL.

J is TRBJ2-7 and V is TRBV27, with TRBD2 matching 12 bases. This CDR3 comprises 15 residues. CDR1 and CDR2 from the germline V gene are MNHEY and SMNVEV (reference sequence). J gave up 7 bases and V 6 bases, and 10 bases lay outside the gene matches. In DNA form, the CDR3 reads TGTGCCAGCAGGGCTAGCGGGGGGGCCCTAGAAGAGCAGTACTTC. This sequence encodes CASRASGGALEEQYF.

This sequence joins TRBV4-1 and TRBJ2-1; 10 nucleotides agree with TRBD2. V dropped 5 bases and J dropped 0; count of bases not matched to a gene: 10. The length of the CDR3 is 18 residues. Germline-derived CDR1 and CDR2 are MGHRA and YSYEKL. The CDR3 bases are TGCGCCAGCAGCTCGCACCGGACTAGCGGCCTCTCCTACAATGAGCAGTTCTTC. Translated, it gives CASSSHRTSGLSYNEQFF.

The chain recombines TRBV2 with TRBJ1-2; 9 bases map to TRBD1. The V gene's germline CDR1 is SNHLY and CDR2 FYNNEI. The CDR3 consists of 13 residues. V lost 6 bases, J lost 5 bases, and 4 bases stayed unmatched. This CDR3 reads CASSQGQGYGYTF. CDR3 coding DNA: TGTGCCAGCAGCCAAGGACAGGGGTATGGCTACACCTTC.

The J gene is TRBJ1-5, the V gene TRBV6-6, with TRBD1 matching over 11 bases. The CDR3 sequence is 16 residues long. V lost 5 bases, J lost 4 bases, and 7 bases stayed unmatched. Germline values: CDR1 MNHNY, CDR2 SVGAGI (reference sequence). The CDR3 region has the DNA TGTGCCAGCAGTCCTGAGGGACAGGGGGGGAATCAGCCCCAGCATTTT. Amino acids: CASSPEGQGGNQPQHF.

The CDR3 bases are TGTGCCAGCAGTCCCCTTCGGGGAACTAATGAAAAACTGTTTTTT. It yields the protein CASSPLRGTNEKLFF. This chain links TRBV11-3 with TRBJ1-4; D unresolved. There are 15 residues in the CDR3. Germline loops: CDR1 SGHNT, CDR2 YENEEA. Trimming pared 6 bases from V and 1 base from J, leaving 12 bases between.

This rearrangement joins TRBV25-1 to TRBJ2-7; 8 nucleotides match TRBD1. Germline CDR1 is MGHDK and CDR2 is SYGVNS. V dropped 6 bases and J dropped 4; count of bases not matched to a gene: 5. The CDR3 runs to 13 residues. CDR3 sequence (DNA): TGTGCCAGCAGAGGTCGGGACAGGTACGAGCAGTACTTC. Translating it yields CASRGRDRYEQYF.

The chain employs TRBV7-3 and TRBJ2-2; 7 bases fit TRBD1. This CDR3 is 14 amino acids long. Unmatched junction bases numbered 9, after V lost 5 bases and J lost 9 bases. Per the germline V gene, CDR1 is SGHTA and CDR2 is FQGTGA. CDR3 in DNA: TGTGCCAGCAGCGACCGACAGGGTGCCCGGGAGCTGTTTTTT. Protein: CASSDRQGARELFF.

This chain connects TRBV10-3 to TRBJ2-7; 7 nucleotides match TRBD1. The CDR3 runs to 15 residues. The germline V gene has CDR1 ENHRY and CDR2 SYGVKD. The trim removed 0 bases at V and 3 bases at J, leaving 5 bases unmatched. Here the CDR3 DNA reads TGTGCCATCAGTGAGTCAGGGGACAGAGACTACGAGCAGTACTTC. It encodes CAISESGDRDYEQYF.

The chain employs TRBV19 and TRBJ1-5; no firm D call. There are 16 residues in the CDR3. Germline CDR1 LNHDA, CDR2 SQIVND (reference sequence). V was clipped by 1 base and J by 0 bases, with 10 bases between them. The CDR3 here is CASSIVQSPSNQPQHF. The DNA of the CDR3 is TGTGCCAGTAGTATAGTTCAGTCCCCTAGCAATCAGCCCCAGCATTTT.

J is TRBJ1-2 and V is TRBV9; the D is unclear. With 0 bases removed from V and 4 bases from J, the gap between germline ends came to 19 bases. This CDR3 has 17 amino acids. In germline, CDR1 is SGDLS, CDR2 YYNGEE. The CDR3 spells CASSVGPGPGSSYGYTF. Here the CDR3 DNA reads TGTGCCAGCAGCGTAGGCCCTGGGCCGGGGAGTAGCTATGGCTACACCTTC.